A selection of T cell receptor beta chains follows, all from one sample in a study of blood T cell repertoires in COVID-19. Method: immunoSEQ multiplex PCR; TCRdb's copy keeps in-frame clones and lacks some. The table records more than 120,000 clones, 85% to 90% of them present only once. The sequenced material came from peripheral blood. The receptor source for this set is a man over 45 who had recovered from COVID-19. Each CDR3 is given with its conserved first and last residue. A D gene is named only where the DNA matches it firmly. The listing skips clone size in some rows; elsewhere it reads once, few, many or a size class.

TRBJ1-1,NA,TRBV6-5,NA,CASSPDPGGEAFF,TGTGCCAGCAGCCCCGACCCGGGCGGGGAAGCTTTCTTT
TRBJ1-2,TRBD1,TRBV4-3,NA,CASSQNVGQGVSGYTF,TGCGCCAGCAGCCAAAATGTGGGACAGGGGGTGAGTGGCTACACCTTC
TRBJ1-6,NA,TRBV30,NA,CAWTRRGGSPLHF,TGTGCCTGGACGAGGAGGGGCGGTTCACCCCTCCACTTT
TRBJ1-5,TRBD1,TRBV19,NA,CASSRTGSQPQHF,TGTGCCAGTAGTCGGACAGGGTCGCAGCCCCAGCATTTT
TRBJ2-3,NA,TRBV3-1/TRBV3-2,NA,CASSQGSQGDTQYF,TGTGCCAGCAGCCAAGGGTCCCAGGGCGATACGCAGTATTTT
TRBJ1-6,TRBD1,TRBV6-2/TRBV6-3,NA,CASSYSRTGSSPLHF,TGTGCCAGCAGTTACTCCCGGACAGGGAGTTCACCCCTCCACTTT
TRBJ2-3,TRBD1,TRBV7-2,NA,CASRGGQGTDTQYF,TGTGCCAGCAGAGGGGGACAGGGCACAGATACGCAGTATTTT
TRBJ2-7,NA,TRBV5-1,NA,CASSLEPGGRSYEQYF,TGCGCCAGCAGCTTGGAGCCCGGCGGGCGCTCCTACGAGCAGTACTTC
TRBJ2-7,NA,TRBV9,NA,CASSVGFQGNYEQYF,TGTGCCAGCAGCGTAGGGTTTCAGGGGAATTACGAGCAGTACTTC
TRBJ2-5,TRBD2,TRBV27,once,CAINSGEGRETQYF,TGTGCCATAAACTCCGGGGAGGGGAGGGAGACCCAGTACTTC
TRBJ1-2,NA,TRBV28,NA,CASSLSGEDYGYTF,TGTGCCAGCAGTTTATCCGGGGAGGACTATGGCTACACCTTC
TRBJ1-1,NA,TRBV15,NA,CATSRDRRENTEAFF,TGTGCCACCAGCAGAGATCGGCGGGAGAACACTGAAGCTTTCTTT
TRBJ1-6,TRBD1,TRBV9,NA,CASSVSGGASNSPLHF,TGTGCCAGCAGCGTATCAGGGGGCGCCTCTAATTCACCCCTCCACTTT
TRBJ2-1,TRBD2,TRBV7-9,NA,CASSLNSGGLNEQFF,TGTGCCAGCAGCTTAAATAGCGGGGGCTTAAATGAGCAGTTCTTC
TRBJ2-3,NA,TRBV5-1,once,CASSFSRPTDTQYF,TGCGCCAGCAGCTTCAGTCGTCCCACAGATACGCAGTATTTT
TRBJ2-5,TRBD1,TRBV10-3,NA,CAISESQTGLLGTQYF,TGTGCCATCAGTGAGTCGCAGACAGGGTTGTTGGGGACCCAGTACTTC
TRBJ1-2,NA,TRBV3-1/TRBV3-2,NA,CASSRASVRGCYGYTF,TGTGCCAGCAGCCGCGCCTCGGTTAGGGGTTGCTATGGCTACACCTTC
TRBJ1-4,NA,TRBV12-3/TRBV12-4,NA,CASSWGRDKELFF,TGTGCCAGCAGTTGGGGCCGAGATAAAGAACTGTTTTTT
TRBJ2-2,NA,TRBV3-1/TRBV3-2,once,CASSQLNTGELFF,TGTGCCAGCAGCCAACTAAACACCGGGGAGCTGTTTTTT
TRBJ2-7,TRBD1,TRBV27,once,CASRGTGGSYEQYF,TGTGCCAGCAGGGGGACAGGGGGCTCCTACGAGCAGTACTTC
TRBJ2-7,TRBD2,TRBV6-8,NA,CASIGSGAPTSSYEQYF,TGTGCCAGCATTGGTAGCGGGGCGCCCACGAGCTCCTACGAGCAGTACTTC
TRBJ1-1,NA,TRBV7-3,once,CASSLDPGSGTEAFF,TGTGCCAGCAGCTTAGATCCCGGGAGTGGGACTGAAGCTTTCTTT
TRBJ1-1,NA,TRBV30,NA,CAWSARNTEAFF,TGTGCCTGGAGTGCCCGGAACACTGAAGCTTTCTTT
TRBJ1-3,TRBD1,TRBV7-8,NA,CASSLGVKAGTGGAASGNTIYF,TGTGCCAGCAGCTTAGGCGTAAAAGCCGGGACAGGGGGCGCAGCTTCTGGAAACACCATATATTTT
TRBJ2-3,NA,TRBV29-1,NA,CSVETAGAGTDTQYF,TGCAGCGTTGAAACGGCGGGGGCCGGCACAGATACGCAGTATTTT
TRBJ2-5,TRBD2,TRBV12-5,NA,CASGLVFQAGGQETQYF,TGTGCTAGTGGTTTGGTATTTCAAGCGGGGGGACAAGAGACCCAGTACTTC
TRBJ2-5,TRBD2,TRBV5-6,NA,CASSTSGAETQYF,TGTGCCAGCAGCACTAGCGGGGCAGAGACCCAGTACTTC
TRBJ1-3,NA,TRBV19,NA,CASSIQQLSGNTIYF,TGTGCCAGTAGTATCCAACAGCTCTCTGGAAACACCATATATTTT
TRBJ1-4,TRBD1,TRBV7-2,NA,CASSLNRGREKLFF,TGTGCCAGCAGCTTAAACAGGGGAAGGGAGAAACTGTTTTTT
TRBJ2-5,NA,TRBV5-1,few,CASREAVGTETQYF,TGCGCCAGCAGGGAGGCAGTGGGAACGGAGACCCAGTACTTC
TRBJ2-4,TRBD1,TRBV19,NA,CASLGDRENIQYF,TGTGCCAGTTTGGGGGACAGGGAAAACATTCAGTACTTC
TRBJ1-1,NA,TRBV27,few,CASSLSFNLYGEAFF,TGTGCCAGCAGTTTATCTTTCAATCTTTACGGTGAAGCTTTCTTT
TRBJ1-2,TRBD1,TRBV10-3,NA,CAISGTGGGLSYTF,TGTGCCATCAGTGGAACAGGGGGCGGGCTAAGCTACACCTTC
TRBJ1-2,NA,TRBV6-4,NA,CASSDDSHRNYGYTF,TGTGCCAGCAGTGATGACAGCCATAGAAACTATGGCTACACCTTC
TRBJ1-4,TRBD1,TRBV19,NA,CASSKTGTGREKLFF,TGTGCCAGTAGTAAGACCGGGACAGGGCGTGAAAAACTGTTTTTT
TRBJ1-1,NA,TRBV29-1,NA,CSVDDVSGGRAFF,TGCAGCGTCGACGACGTGAGCGGGGGTCGAGCTTTCTTT
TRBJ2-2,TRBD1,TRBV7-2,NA,CASSPQGINTGELFF,TGTGCCAGCAGCCCACAGGGGATAAACACCGGGGAGCTGTTTTTT
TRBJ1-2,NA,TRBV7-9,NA,CASSLEAGYGYTF,TGTGCCAGCAGCTTAGAGGCAGGCTATGGCTACACCTTC
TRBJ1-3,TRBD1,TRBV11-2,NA,CASSSGQGTGGNTIYF,TGTGCCAGCAGCTCGGGGCAAGGGACAGGCGGAAACACCATATATTTT
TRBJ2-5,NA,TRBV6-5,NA,CASSYTGVGMWTQYF,TGTGCCAGCAGTTACACGGGGGTGGGGATGTGGACCCAGTACTTC
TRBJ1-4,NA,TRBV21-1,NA,CASSKKNRGLGEKLFF,TGTGCCAGCAGCAAAAAGAACAGGGGACTTGGGGAAAAACTGTTTTTT
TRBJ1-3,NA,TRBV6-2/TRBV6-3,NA,CASSSRERDSGNTIYF,TGTGCCAGCAGTTCCCGCGAAAGAGACTCTGGAAACACCATATATTTT
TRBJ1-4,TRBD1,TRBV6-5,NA,CASSDRDEKLFF,TGTGCCAGCAGCGACAGGGATGAAAAACTGTTTTTT
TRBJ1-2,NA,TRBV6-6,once,CASSYPGQGEGYTF,TGTGCCAGCAGTTATCCGGGCCAGGGCGAAGGCTACACCTTC
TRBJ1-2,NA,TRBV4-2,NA,CASSQDVRVIRAGYTF,TGTGCCAGCAGCCAAGATGTCAGGGTCATTCGAGCTGGCTACACCTTC
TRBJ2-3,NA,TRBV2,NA,CASSVTSTDTQYF,TGTGCCAGCAGTGTTACTAGCACAGATACGCAGTATTTT
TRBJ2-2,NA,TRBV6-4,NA,CASSERGGGTGELFF,TGTGCCAGCAGTGAGAGGGGAGGGGGAACCGGGGAGCTGTTTTTT
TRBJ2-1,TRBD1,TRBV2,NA,CASSIGTVVSSYNEQFF,TGTGCCAGCAGTATAGGGACAGTAGTTAGCTCCTACAATGAGCAGTTCTTC
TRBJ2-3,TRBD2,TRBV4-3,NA,CASSQVRWTSGGSDTQYF,TGCGCCAGCAGCCAAGTACGATGGACTAGCGGGGGCTCAGATACGCAGTATTTT
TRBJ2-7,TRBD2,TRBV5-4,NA,CASSFAGGESYEQYF,TGTGCCAGCAGCTTTGCCGGGGGGGAATCCTACGAGCAGTACTTC
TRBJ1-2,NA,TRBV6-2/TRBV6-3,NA,CASTPAGFLLYGYTF,TGTGCCAGCACCCCGGCAGGATTTCTGTTATATGGCTACACCTTC
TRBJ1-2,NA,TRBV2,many,CASIASMGGGYGYTF,TGTGCCAGCATAGCCAGTATGGGGGGAGGATATGGCTACACCTTC
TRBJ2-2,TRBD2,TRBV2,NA,CASTRPRWGGSGGANTGELFF,TGTGCCAGCACTCGGCCTAGGTGGGGAGGAAGCGGGGGAGCGAACACCGGGGAGCTGTTTTTT
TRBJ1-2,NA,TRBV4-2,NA,CASSQRLDRDYGYTF,TGTGCCAGCAGCCAAAGGTTGGACAGAGACTATGGCTACACCTTC
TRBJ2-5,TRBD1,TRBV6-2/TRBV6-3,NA,CASSYFPGQGLQETQYF,TGTGCCAGCAGTTATTTCCCGGGACAGGGACTCCAAGAGACCCAGTACTTC
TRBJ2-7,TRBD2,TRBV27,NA,CASSISGVSYEQYF,TGTGCCAGCAGCATAAGCGGGGTTTCCTACGAGCAGTACTTC
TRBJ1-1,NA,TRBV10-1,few,CASSEGGGRTEAFF,TGCGCCAGCAGTGAAGGAGGCGGTAGGACTGAAGCTTTCTTT